The table lists the clone carrying this T cell receptor beta chain with many counts. Time point defined: newly diagnosed GD, antithyroid drugs for less than 3 months. From RNA extracted from PBMCs, the TCR library was made. CDR3-region Arm-PCR and iRepertoire HTBI primers produced the TCR beta libraries. From the multiplex PCR reads, TCRdb called clonotypes with MiXCR, one entry per CDR3 protein. The data contain 350,000 to 400,000 distinct CDR3 sequences, roughly 15% of them singletons. The data are from a study of regulatory T cells in long-lasting Graves disease. The CDR3 runs 18 residues. V was trimmed by 3 bases and J by 0 bases, leaving 18 bases between them. Germline V CDR1 and CDR2: MDHEN, SYDVKM. In addition, the sample was reused for a study of T cells in Graves' hyperthyroidism and ophthalmopathy.

The sample in question was peripheral blood mononuclear cells (PBMCs), obtained at new diagnosis, from a patient treated with antithyroid drugs. This TCR was recovered from a woman between 18 and 29 years old with Graves disease. This sequence joins TRBV28 and TRBJ2-1; D gene uncertain. The CDR3 region has the DNA TGTGCCAGCAGTTTCTATCCGATTGGGCTTAGCTCCTACAATGAGCAGTTCTTC. Residues: CASSFYPIGLSSYNEQFF.